This T cell receptor (beta chain) appears in the sequencing data of a study of radiation and T cells in renal cell carcinoma. Documented time point: baseline pretreatment blood. Treatment here: 15 Gy SBRT to primary tumor, nephrectomy 4 weeks later. TCRdb keeps only in-frame clones here, not all; method: immunoSEQ multiplex PCR. The data hold about 91,000 clones, with 70% to 85% observed a single time. Germline V CDR1 and CDR2: ENHRY, SYGVKD. V lost 7 bases to trimming and J lost 1 base, with 9 bases between them. The CDR3 covers 13 residues. The material was blood, obtained from a patient whose treatment included radiotherapy and nephrectomy. The sequence derives from a man aged 55 to 70 with renal cell carcinoma. This chain joins TRBV10-3 and TRBJ2-3; TRBD2 is a possible D gene (5 bases). The CDR3 spells CAIKDGGTDTQYF. The CDR3 DNA follows: TGTGCCATCAAGGACGGGGGCACAGATACGCAGTATTTT.